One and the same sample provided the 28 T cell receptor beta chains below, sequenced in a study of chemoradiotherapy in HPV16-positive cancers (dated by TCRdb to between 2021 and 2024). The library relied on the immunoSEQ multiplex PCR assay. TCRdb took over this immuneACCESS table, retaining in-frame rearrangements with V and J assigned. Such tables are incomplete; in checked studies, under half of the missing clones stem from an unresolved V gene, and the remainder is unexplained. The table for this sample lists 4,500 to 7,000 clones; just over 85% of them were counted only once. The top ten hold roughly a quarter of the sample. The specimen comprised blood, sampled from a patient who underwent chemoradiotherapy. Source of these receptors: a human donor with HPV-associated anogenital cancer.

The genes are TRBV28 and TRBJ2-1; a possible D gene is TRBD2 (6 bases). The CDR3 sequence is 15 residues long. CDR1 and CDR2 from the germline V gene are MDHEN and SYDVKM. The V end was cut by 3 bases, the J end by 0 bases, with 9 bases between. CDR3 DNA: TGTGCCAGCAGTTTGGGACTCCCCTCCTACAATGAGCAGTTCTTC. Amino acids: CASSLGLPSYNEQFF.

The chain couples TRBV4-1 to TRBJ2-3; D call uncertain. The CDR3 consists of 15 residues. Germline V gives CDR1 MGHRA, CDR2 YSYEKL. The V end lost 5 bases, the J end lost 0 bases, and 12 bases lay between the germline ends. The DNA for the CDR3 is TGCGCCAGCAGCGTCGTCAGCTTGAGCACAGATACGCAGTATTTT. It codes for CASSVVSLSTDTQYF.

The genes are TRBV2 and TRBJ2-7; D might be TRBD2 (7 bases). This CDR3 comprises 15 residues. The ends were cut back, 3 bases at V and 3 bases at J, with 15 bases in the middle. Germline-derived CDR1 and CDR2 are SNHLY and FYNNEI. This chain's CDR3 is CASSERQGRVYEQYF. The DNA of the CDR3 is TGTGCCAGCAGTGAGCGGCAGGGGAGGGTCTACGAGCAGTACTTC.

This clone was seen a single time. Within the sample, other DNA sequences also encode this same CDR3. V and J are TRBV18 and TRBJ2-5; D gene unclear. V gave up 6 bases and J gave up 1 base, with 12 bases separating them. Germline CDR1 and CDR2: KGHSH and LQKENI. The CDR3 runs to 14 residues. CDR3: CASSPFGAQETQYF. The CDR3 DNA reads TGTGCCAGCTCTCCCTTTGGAGCCCAAGAGACCCAGTACTTC.

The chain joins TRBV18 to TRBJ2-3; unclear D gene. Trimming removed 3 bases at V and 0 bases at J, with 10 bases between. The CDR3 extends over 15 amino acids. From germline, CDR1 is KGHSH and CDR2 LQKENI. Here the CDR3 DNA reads TGTGCCAGCTCACCCCCTGGCGGTAGCACAGATACGCAGTATTTT. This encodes CASSPPGGSTDTQYF.

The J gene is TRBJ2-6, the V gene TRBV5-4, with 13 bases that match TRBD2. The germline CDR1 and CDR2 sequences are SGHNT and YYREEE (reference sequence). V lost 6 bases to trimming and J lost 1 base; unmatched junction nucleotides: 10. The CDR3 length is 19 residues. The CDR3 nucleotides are TGTGCCAGCACCGGCCTAGGGACTAGCGGGATGTCTGGGGCCAACGTCCTGACTTTC. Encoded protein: CASTGLGTSGMSGANVLTF.

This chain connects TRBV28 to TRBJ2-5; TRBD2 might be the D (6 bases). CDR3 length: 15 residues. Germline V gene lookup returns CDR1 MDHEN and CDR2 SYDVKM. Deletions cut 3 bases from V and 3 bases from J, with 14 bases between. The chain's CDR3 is CASSLARGWEETQYF. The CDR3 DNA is TGTGCCAGCAGTTTGGCCCGGGGGTGGGAAGAGACCCAGTACTTC.

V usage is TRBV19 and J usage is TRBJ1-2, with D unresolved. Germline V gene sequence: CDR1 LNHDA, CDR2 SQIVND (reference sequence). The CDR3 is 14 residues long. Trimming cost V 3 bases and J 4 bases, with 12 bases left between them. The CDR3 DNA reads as TGTGCCAGTAGTATCCCCTCGGACTCCTATGGCTACACCTTC. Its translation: CASSIPSDSYGYTF.

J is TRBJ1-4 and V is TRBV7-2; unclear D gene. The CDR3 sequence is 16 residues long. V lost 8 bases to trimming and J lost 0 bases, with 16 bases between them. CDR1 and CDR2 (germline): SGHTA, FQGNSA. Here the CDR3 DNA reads TGTGCCAGCCGCGGGGAAGAGACTGCAACTAATGAAAAACTGTTTTTT. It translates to CASRGEETATNEKLFF.

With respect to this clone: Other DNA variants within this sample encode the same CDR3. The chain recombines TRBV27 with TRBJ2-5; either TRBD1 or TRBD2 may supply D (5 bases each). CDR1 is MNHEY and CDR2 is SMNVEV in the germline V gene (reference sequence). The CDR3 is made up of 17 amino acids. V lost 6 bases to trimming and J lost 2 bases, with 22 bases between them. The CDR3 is CASRPQGTVYGQETQYF. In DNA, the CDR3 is TGTGCCAGCAGACCTCAAGGGACGGTGTATGGGCAAGAGACCCAGTACTTC.

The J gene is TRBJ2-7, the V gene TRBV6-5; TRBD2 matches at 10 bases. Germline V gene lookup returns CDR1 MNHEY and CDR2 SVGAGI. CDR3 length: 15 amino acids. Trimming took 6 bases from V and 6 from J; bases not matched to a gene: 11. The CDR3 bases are TGTGCCAGCAGCTCTTTACTAGCGGGAAAGTTCGAGCAGTACTTC. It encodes CASSSLLAGKFEQYF.

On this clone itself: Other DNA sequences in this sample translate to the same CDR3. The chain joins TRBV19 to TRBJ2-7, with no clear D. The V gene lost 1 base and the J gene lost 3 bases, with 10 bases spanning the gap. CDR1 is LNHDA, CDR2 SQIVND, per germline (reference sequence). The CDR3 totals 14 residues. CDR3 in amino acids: CASSIGARGYEQYF. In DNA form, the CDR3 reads TGTGCCAGTAGTATAGGGGCTCGTGGCTACGAGCAGTACTTC.

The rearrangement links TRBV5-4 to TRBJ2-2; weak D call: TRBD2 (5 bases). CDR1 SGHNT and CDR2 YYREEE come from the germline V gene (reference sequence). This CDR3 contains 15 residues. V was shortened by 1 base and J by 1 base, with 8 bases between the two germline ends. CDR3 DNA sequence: TGTGCCAGCAGCTTGTATAGCGAGAACACCGGGGAGCTGTTTTTT. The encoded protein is CASSLYSENTGELFF.

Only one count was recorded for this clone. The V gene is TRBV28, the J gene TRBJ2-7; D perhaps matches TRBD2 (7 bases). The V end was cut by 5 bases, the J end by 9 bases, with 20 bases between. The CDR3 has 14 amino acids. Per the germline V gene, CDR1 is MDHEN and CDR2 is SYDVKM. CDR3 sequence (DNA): TGTGCCAGCAGTCTTCCGGGGGGCAGGATCGGGCAGTACTTC. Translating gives CASSLPGGRIGQYF.

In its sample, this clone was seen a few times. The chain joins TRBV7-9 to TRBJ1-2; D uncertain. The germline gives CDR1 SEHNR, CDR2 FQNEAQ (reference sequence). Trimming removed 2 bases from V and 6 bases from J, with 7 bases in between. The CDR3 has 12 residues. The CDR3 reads CASSLSQNGYTF. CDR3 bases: TGTGCCAGCAGCTTATCGCAGAATGGCTACACCTTC.

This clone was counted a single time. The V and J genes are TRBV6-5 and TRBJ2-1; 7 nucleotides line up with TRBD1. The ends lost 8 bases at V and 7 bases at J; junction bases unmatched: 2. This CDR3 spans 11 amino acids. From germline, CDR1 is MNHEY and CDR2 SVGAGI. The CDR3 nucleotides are TGTGCCAGCCTCAGGGGGAATGAGCAGTTCTTC. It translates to CASLRGNEQFF.

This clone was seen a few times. CDR3 DNA: TGTGCCAGCAGCTTAGCGAGAGCTAGCGGGATAGGTTTAGGCGGGGAGCTGTTTTTT. This sequence encodes CASSLARASGIGLGGELFF. The chain combines TRBV7-8 with TRBJ2-2; 9 bases line up with TRBD2. J lost 7 bases, V lost 0 bases, and 15 bases had no gene match. The germline V gene has CDR1 SGHVS and CDR2 FQNEAQ. The CDR3 has 19 residues.

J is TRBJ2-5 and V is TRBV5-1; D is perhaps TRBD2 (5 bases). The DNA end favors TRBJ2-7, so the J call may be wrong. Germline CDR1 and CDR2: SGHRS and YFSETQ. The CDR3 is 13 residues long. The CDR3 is CASSLRVGGEQYF. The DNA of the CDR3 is TGCGCCAGCAGCTTAAGGGTAGGAGGCGAGCAGTACTTC.

As DNA, the CDR3 is TGTGCCAGCAGTCCTGGACAGGGGGCGTACTATGGCTACACCTTC. As protein: CASSPGQGAYYGYTF. V is TRBV28 and J is TRBJ1-2, with TRBD1 matching over 11 bases. Germline values: CDR1 MDHEN, CDR2 SYDVKM. This CDR3 comprises 15 residues. With V trimmed by 5 bases and J by 3 bases, 5 bases remained unmatched.

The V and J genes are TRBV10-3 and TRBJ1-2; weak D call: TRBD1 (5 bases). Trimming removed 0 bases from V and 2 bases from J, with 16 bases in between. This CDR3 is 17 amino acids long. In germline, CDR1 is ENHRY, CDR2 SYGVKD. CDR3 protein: CAISESKQGGPNYGYTF. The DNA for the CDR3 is TGTGCCATCAGTGAGTCGAAGCAGGGCGGGCCGAACTATGGCTACACCTTC.

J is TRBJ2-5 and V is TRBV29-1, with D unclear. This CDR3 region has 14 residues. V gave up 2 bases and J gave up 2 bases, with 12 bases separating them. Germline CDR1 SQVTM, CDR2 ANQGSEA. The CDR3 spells CSVEWAGRQETQYF. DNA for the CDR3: TGCAGCGTTGAATGGGCAGGTCGGCAAGAGACCCAGTACTTC.

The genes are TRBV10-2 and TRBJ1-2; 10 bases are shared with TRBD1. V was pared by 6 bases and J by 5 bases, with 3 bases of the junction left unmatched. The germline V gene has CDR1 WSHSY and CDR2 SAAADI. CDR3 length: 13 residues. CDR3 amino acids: CASRLDRGYGYTF. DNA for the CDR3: TGCGCCAGCAGACTGGACAGGGGGTATGGCTACACCTTC.

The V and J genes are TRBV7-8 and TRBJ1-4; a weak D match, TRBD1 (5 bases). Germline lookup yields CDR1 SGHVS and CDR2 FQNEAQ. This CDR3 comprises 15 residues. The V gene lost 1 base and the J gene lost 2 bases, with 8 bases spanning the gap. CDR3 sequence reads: CASSLEGATNEKLFF. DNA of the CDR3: TGTGCCAGCAGCTTAGAAGGGGCGACTAATGAAAAACTGTTTTTT.

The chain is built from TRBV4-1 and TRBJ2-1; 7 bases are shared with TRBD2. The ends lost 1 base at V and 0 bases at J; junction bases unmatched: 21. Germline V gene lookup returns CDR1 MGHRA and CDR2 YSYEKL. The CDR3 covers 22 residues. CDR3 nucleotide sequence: TGCGCCAGCAGCCAAGCTCCACTGACTAGCCCCAAGGGAAAGATCTCCTACAATGAGCAGTTCTTC. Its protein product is CASSQAPLTSPKGKISYNEQFF.

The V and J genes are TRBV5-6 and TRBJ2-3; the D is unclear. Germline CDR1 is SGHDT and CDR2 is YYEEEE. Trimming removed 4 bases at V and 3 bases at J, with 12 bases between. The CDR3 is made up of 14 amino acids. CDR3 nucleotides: TGTGCCAGCAGCACCCTAAGCGCGACAGATACGCAGTATTTT. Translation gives CASSTLSATDTQYF.

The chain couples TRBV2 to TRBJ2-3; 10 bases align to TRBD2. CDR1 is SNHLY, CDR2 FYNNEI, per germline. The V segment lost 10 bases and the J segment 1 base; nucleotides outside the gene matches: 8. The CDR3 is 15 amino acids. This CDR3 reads CAISGSGRGTDTQYF. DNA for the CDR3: TGTGCCATCTCAGGAAGCGGGAGGGGCACAGATACGCAGTATTTT.

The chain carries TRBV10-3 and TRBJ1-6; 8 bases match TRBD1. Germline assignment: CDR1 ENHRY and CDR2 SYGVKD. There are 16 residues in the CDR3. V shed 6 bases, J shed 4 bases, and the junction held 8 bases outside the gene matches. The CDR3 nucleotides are TGTGCCATCAGAGAGAGGGACAGGCCATATAATTCACCCCTCCACTTT. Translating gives CAIRERDRPYNSPLHF.

The CDR3 region has the DNA TGTGCCACGAGGGGGCTGAAACAAGAGACCCAGTACTTC. It specifies CATRGLKQETQYF. This chain joins TRBV10-3 and TRBJ2-5, with TRBD1 matching over 7 bases. The CDR3 is 13 residues long. Germline V gene data show CDR1 as ENHRY and CDR2 as SYGVKD. The V and J ends lost 10 bases and 2 bases, in that order; junction bases with no gene match: 7.